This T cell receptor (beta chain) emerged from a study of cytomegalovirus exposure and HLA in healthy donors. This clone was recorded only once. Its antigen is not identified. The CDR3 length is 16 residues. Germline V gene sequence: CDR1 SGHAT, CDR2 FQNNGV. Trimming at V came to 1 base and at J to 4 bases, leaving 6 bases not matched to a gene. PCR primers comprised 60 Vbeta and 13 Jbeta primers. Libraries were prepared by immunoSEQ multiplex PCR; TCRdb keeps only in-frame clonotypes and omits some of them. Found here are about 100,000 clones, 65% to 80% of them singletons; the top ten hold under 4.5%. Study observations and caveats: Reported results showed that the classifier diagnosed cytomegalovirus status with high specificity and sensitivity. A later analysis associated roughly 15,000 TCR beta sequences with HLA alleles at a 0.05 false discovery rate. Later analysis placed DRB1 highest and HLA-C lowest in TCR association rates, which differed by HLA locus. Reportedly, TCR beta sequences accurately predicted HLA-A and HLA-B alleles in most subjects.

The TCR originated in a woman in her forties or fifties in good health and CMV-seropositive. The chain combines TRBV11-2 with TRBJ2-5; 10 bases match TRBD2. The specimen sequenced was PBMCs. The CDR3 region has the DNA TGTGCCAGCAGCTTAGTTCCCAGCGGGGGGGGAGAGACCCAGTACTTC. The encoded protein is CASSLVPSGGGETQYF.